These T cell receptor beta chains were read from a single sample in a study of blood T cell repertoires in COVID-19. The protocol was immunoSEQ multiplex PCR, while the TCRdb copy is restricted to in-frame clones and leaves out a portion. The sample shows about 34,000 clones, 90% of them seen only once. Sequences were obtained from peripheral blood. The receptors were sampled from a man at least 80 years old with acute or convalescent COVID-19. CDR3s include the opening cysteine and the closing phenylalanine or tryptophan. The order of the fields is V gene, D gene, J gene, clone size, CDR3 protein, CDR3 DNA. A D gene is named only where the DNA matches it firmly. The size entry is marked missing in some rows and otherwise reads once, few, many or a size class.

TRBV10-3	TRBD1	TRBJ1-1	-	CAISRTGLDTEAFF	TGTGCCATCAGTAGGACAGGGCTTGACACTGAAGCTTTCTTT
TRBV14	TRBD1	TRBJ1-1	-	CASSHQLTGLNTEAFF	TGTGCCAGCAGCCACCAATTGACAGGGCTGAACACTGAAGCTTTCTTT
TRBV11-2	-	TRBJ1-1	-	CASSFTQGGNTEAFF	TGTGCCAGCAGCTTCACACAAGGGGGAAACACTGAAGCTTTCTTT
TRBV2	-	TRBJ1-2	few	CASSVQVTAGYTF	TGTGCCAGCAGTGTCCAGGTGACGGCTGGCTACACCTTC
TRBV19	-	TRBJ1-6	-	CASRTASNSPLHF	TGTGCCAGTAGGACAGCTAGTAATTCACCCCTCCACTTT
TRBV5-1	TRBD1	TRBJ1-4	-	CASSLGTGATNEKLFF	TGCGCCAGCAGCTTGGGGACAGGGGCAACTAATGAAAAACTGTTTTTT
TRBV7-8	TRBD1	TRBJ1-1	-	CASSLAKTTGIAEAFF	TGTGCCAGCAGCTTAGCAAAGACGACAGGGATCGCTGAAGCTTTCTTT
TRBV11-2	-	TRBJ1-4	-	CASRARAQDEKLFF	TGTGCCAGCAGGGCCAGGGCCCAGGATGAAAAACTGTTTTTT
TRBV2	TRBD1	TRBJ2-2	-	CASRRQGGGELFF	TGTGCCAGCAGAAGACAGGGTGGCGGGGAGCTGTTTTTT
TRBV6-5	-	TRBJ1-3	-	CASRRGPSSGNTIYF	TGTGCCAGCAGACGGGGTCCCAGCTCTGGAAACACCATATATTTT
TRBV5-5	-	TRBJ1-5	-	CASSWGSREPQHF	TGTGCCAGCAGCTGGGGTTCGAGGGAGCCCCAGCATTTT
TRBV30	TRBD1	TRBJ1-1	-	CACSTGGYTEAFF	TGTGCCTGCTCGACAGGGGGCTACACTGAAGCTTTCTTT
TRBV7-2	-	TRBJ1-2	-	CASSPPLAMGNLNGYTF	TGTGCCAGCAGCCCCCCCCTGGCTATGGGCAATCTTAATGGCTACACCTTC
TRBV29-1	-	TRBJ1-2	-	CSVHNRAAEGYTF	TGCAGCGTCCACAACCGGGCAGCGGAGGGCTACACCTTC